This entry lists 20 T cell receptor beta chains sequenced from one sample in a study of OX40 agonist ivuxolimab in advanced cancers. Library preparation employed the immunoSEQ multiplex PCR assay. The immuneACCESS repertoire file appears here via TCRdb, limited to in-frame rearrangements. These files lack a portion of the clones; in checked studies, under half of the deficit traces to unresolved V genes, and the cause of the others is not known. For this sample the table gives around 48,000 clones, of which around 80% were detected only once. The ten biggest clones cover about 1.2% of the sample. Sample: CD4+ or CD8+ T cells sorted from blood, taken in a trial of the OX40 agonist ivuxolimab. The receptor set was obtained from an adult with an advanced solid tumor such as melanoma, head and neck, liver or kidney cancer.

The rearrangement joins TRBV7-2 to TRBJ1-1; D remains ambiguous. Germline CDR1 and CDR2: SGHTA and FQGNSA. The CDR3 covers 13 residues. V lost 5 bases and J 1 base, leaving 8 bases between the germline ends. The CDR3: CASSTHTNTEAFF. CDR3 coding DNA: TGTGCCAGCAGCACCCACACGAACACTGAAGCTTTCTTT.

V usage is TRBV6-1 and J usage is TRBJ2-5; possibly TRBD2 for D (5 bases). The V end lost 9 bases, the J end lost 5 bases, and 16 bases lay between the germline ends. The CDR3 has 13 amino acids. Germline CDR1 is MNHNS and CDR2 is SASEGT. The CDR3 is CASRLDWVETQYF. CDR3 nucleotide sequence: TGTGCCAGTAGACTGGACTGGGTCGAGACCCAGTACTTC.

The V gene is TRBV5-8, the J gene TRBJ2-7, with D unresolved. The CDR3 loop spans 15 amino acids. The ends were cut back, 4 bases at V and 3 bases at J, with 17 bases in the middle. Germline CDR1 SGHTS, CDR2 YDEGEE. The CDR3: CASSRQGISYYEQYF. The CDR3 bases are TGTGCCAGCAGCCGTCAAGGGATCTCTTACTACGAGCAGTACTTC.

The chain joins TRBV19 to TRBJ2-3; 15 nucleotides match TRBD2. The CDR3 length is 16 residues. V was clipped by 3 bases and J by 4 bases; unmatched bases: 2. The germline V gene encodes CDR1 LNHDA and CDR2 SQIVND (reference sequence). As DNA, the CDR3 is TGTGCCAGTAGTATGGGACTAGCGGGGGGCCCAGATACGCAGTATTTT. Amino acid sequence: CASSMGLAGGPDTQYF. The entire variable domain, with the rest obtained from reference TRBV19 and TRBJ2-3, is as follows: DGGITQSPKYLFRKEGQNVTLSCEQNLNHDAMYWYRQDPGQGLRLIYYSQIVNDFQKGDIAEGYSVSREKKESFPLTVTSAQKNPTAFYLCASSMGLAGGPDTQYFGPGTRLTVL.

J is TRBJ1-6 and V is TRBV30; TRBD1 agrees at 7 bases. CDR1 and CDR2 from the germline V gene are GTSNPN and SVGIG (reference sequence). V lost 3 bases and J lost 6; bases outside the gene matches: 8. The CDR3 is made up of 15 amino acids. CDR3 sequence reads: CAWSRQGGGNSPLHF. CDR3 bases: TGTGCCTGGAGCCGACAGGGAGGAGGTAATTCACCCCTCCACTTT.

The chain joins TRBV6-6 to TRBJ1-1; D is unresolved. Germline CDR1 is MNHNY and CDR2 is SVGAGI (reference sequence). The CDR3 spans 13 residues. The V and J ends lost 8 bases and 3 bases respectively, with 13 bases between them. The CDR3 DNA reads as TGTGCCAGCGGCTATGAAAGGGACACTGAAGCTTTCTTT. Translating gives CASGYERDTEAFF.

This clone was seen a single time. This rearrangement joins TRBV7-2 to TRBJ1-5; 7 bases fit TRBD1. Germline V CDR1 and CDR2: SGHTA, FQGNSA. The CDR3 runs 18 residues. V shed 5 bases and J 1 base; nucleotides not matched to a gene: 14. Here the CDR3 DNA reads TGTGCCAGCAGCCAAAGCTTCAGGGGGTTCGGGAGCAATCAGCCCCAGCATTTT. Amino acid sequence: CASSQSFRGFGSNQPQHF.

The chain has TRBV19 and TRBJ2-5; unclear D gene. Germline V gives CDR1 LNHDA, CDR2 SQIVND (reference sequence). Trimming stripped 6 bases from V and 2 bases from J, with 10 bases between. CDR3 length equals 13 residues. CDR3 loop: CASRVKGQETQYF. The CDR3, as DNA: TGTGCCAGTAGAGTAAAAGGTCAAGAGACCCAGTACTTC.

The chain has TRBV9 and TRBJ1-2; maybe TRBD1 (5 bases). The germline V gene has CDR1 SGDLS and CDR2 YYNGEE. The CDR3 contains 13 residues. Trimming stripped 0 bases from V and 8 bases from J, with 11 bases between. The CDR3 is CASSVGQGVGYTF. CDR3 coding DNA: TGTGCCAGCAGCGTAGGGCAGGGAGTGGGCTACACCTTC.

The chain links TRBV6-5 to TRBJ1-4; 8 bases are shared with TRBD1. The germline gives CDR1 MNHEY, CDR2 SVGAGI. V shed 4 bases, J shed 7 bases, and the junction held 5 bases outside the gene matches. The CDR3 contains 14 residues. In nucleotides, the CDR3 is TGTGCCAGCAGTTCCAGGGGGCGCGGTGAAAAACTGTTTTTT. This translates into CASSSRGRGEKLFF.

The chain employs TRBV29-1 and TRBJ2-6; possible D gene TRBD2, 5 bases. V lost 5 bases and J lost 1, with 12 bases in between. Per germline, CDR1 SQVTM and CDR2 ANQGSEA. This CDR3 comprises 15 residues. The CDR3 nucleotides are TGCAGCGTTAACCCGTCGGGGTCTGGGGCCAACGTCCTGACTTTC. Its protein is CSVNPSGSGANVLTF.

The chain joins TRBV18 to TRBJ2-7; weak D call: TRBD2 (5 bases). The CDR3 runs 16 residues. CDR1 is KGHSH, CDR2 LQKENI, per germline. V dropped 3 bases and J dropped 0 bases, with 15 bases sitting between them. CDR3 bases: TGTGCCAGCTCACCTGTTGCGGGTGTCAGCTCCTACGAGCAGTACTTC. Its translation: CASSPVAGVSSYEQYF.

The chain carries TRBV2 and TRBJ1-2; no definite D call. Germline-derived CDR1 and CDR2 are SNHLY and FYNNEI. This CDR3 comprises 12 residues. Trimming left V 9 bases short and J 4 bases short, with 12 bases between. CDR3 nucleotide sequence: TGTGCCAGTTCTACCGAGGGCTATGGCTACACCTTC. It yields the protein CASSTEGYGYTF.

This clone appeared a single time. The genes are TRBV5-5 and TRBJ1-2; D gene ambiguous. Germline V lookup: CDR1 SGHKS, CDR2 YYEKEE (reference sequence). The CDR3 totals 14 residues. Trimming left V 0 bases short and J 3 bases short, with 9 bases between. The CDR3 loop reads CASSLVPADYGYTF. The DNA for the CDR3 is TGTGCCAGCAGCTTGGTCCCGGCAGACTATGGCTACACCTTC.

The chain joins TRBV7-2 to TRBJ2-1; 7 bases line up with TRBD2. Germline CDR1 is SGHTA and CDR2 is FQGNSA. V lost 1 base to trimming and J lost 8 bases; unmatched junction nucleotides: 11. This CDR3 has 16 amino acids. CDR3 protein: CASSLDREGSVDEQFF. The CDR3 DNA sequence: TGTGCCAGCAGCTTAGATAGGGAGGGGAGTGTCGATGAGCAGTTCTTC.

The chain couples TRBV13 to TRBJ2-7; 10 nucleotides line up with TRBD1. Losses at the gene ends were 5 bases for V and 2 bases for J; bases not matched to a gene: 6. CDR1 is PRHDT, CDR2 FYEKMQ, per germline (reference sequence). This CDR3 is built from 15 residues. This CDR3 is CASSPRTGGTYEQYF. For the CDR3, the DNA is TGTGCCAGCAGCCCCCGGACAGGGGGAACCTACGAGCAGTACTTC.

V usage is TRBV7-2 and J usage is TRBJ2-3; 10 bases align to TRBD2. The V gene end was trimmed by 2 bases and the J gene end by 4 bases; junction bases not matched to a gene: 9. The germline CDR1 and CDR2 sequences are SGHTA and FQGNSA. This CDR3 spans 17 amino acids. The CDR3 nucleotides read TGTGCCAGCAGCTTACAAATAGCGGGGGGCCGGGCAGATACGCAGTATTTT. This translates into CASSLQIAGGRADTQYF.

The chain carries TRBV18 and TRBJ2-4; 7 bases line up with TRBD1. This CDR3 is built from 15 residues. The trim removed 3 bases at V and 1 base at J, leaving 3 bases unmatched. Germline values: CDR1 KGHSH, CDR2 LQKENI. The CDR3 is CASSPVQGAKNIQYF. The CDR3 DNA is TGTGCCAGCTCACCTGTACAGGGGGCCAAAAACATTCAGTACTTC.

This clone was seen once. The CDR3 sequence is CASSIESHTEAFF. In nucleotides, the CDR3 is TGTGCCAGCTCGATTGAGAGCCACACTGAAGCTTTCTTT. The chain couples TRBV11-3 to TRBJ1-1, with D uncertain. Per the germline V gene, CDR1 is SGHNT and CDR2 is YENEEA. CDR3 length: 13 residues. Trimming cost V 8 bases and J 3 bases, with 13 bases left between them.

This clone has just a few counts. The J gene is TRBJ1-2, the V gene TRBV19; D call uncertain. Germline-derived CDR1 and CDR2 are LNHDA and SQIVND (reference sequence). V lost 11 bases to trimming and J lost 1 base, with 5 bases between them. The length of the CDR3 is 10 residues. The DNA of the CDR3 is TGTGCCTGCGGTAACTATGGCTACACCTTC. Protein: CACGNYGYTF.